The clone carrying this TCR beta chain was detected a few times. Its specificity is not known. These data belong to a study of beta chain features in type 1 diabetes. Looking at the study overall: Across all samples, about 110,000,000 sorted cells were examined.

Of the isolated RNA, all was reverse transcribed, and so the sequenced material was expressed TCRB transcripts. The table came from immunoSEQ multiplex PCR; TCRdb's copy has only in-frame clones and leaves some out. The table includes more than 550,000 clones, roughly 13% detected once. J gave up 3 bases and V 6 bases, and 5 bases lay outside the gene matches. From germline, CDR1 is SQVTM and CDR2 ANQGSEA. The CDR3 is made up of 13 amino acids. Sorting with CD45RO/CCR7/CD25/CD127/CD95/CD27 yielded naive, central memory, regulatory and stem-like memory CD4+ cells. Study results and caveats: Shorter templates might be favored by PCR, and equally so in patients and in controls. Within the patient group, naive, central memory and Treg TCRB repertoires appeared more similar to each other than within healthy donors. Type 1 diabetes patients had TCRB CDR3s that were shorter (moderately but significantly so) in all four CD4+ subsets.

J is TRBJ1-5 and V is TRBV29-1; 7 positions agree with TRBD1. Material: naive CD4+ T cells from blood. The receptor's source is a man younger than 35 with type 1 diabetes. CDR3 DNA: TGCAGCGTGACGACAGGGTACAATCAGCCCCAGCATTTT. The encoded protein is CSVTTGYNQPQHF.